A selection of T cell receptor beta chains follows, all from one sample in a study of T cells after yellow fever vaccination. TCRdb re-called the 5' RACE reads through MiXCR, storing one row per CDR3 protein. The sample holds around 550,000 distinct CDR3 sequences, about a fifth seen once. Here the sequenced sample was PBMCs, taken 15 days after the yellow fever booster vaccination. Receptors originate from a man in his thirties or forties who received the YFV17D yellow fever vaccine. The CDR3 runs from the conserved cysteine through the conserved F or W. The order of the fields is J gene, CDR3 length, V gene, clone size, D gene, CDR3 protein, CDR3 DNA. D genes are given only for firm matches. The listing skips clone size in some rows; elsewhere it reads once, few, many or a size class.

j_gene: TRBJ2-3; len: 13; v_gene: TRBV20-1; abundance: -; d_gene: TRBD2; CDR3aa: CSALGTRTDTQYF; CDR3nt: TGCAGTGCTCTTGGGACTAGAACAGATACGCAGTATTTT
j_gene: TRBJ1-1; len: 12; v_gene: TRBV7-3; abundance: -; d_gene: -; CDR3aa: CASSPPGQVPFF; CDR3nt: TGTGCCAGCAGCCCACCGGGGCAGGTACCTTTCTTT
j_gene: TRBJ2-7; len: 12; v_gene: TRBV27; abundance: many; d_gene: -; CDR3aa: CASGQGLYEQYF; CDR3nt: TGTGCCAGCGGGCAGGGTCTCTACGAGCAGTACTTC
j_gene: TRBJ2-7; len: 16; v_gene: TRBV5-1; abundance: -; d_gene: -; CDR3aa: CASSLQGRTVSYEQYF; CDR3nt: TGCGCCAGCAGCTTGCAAGGGAGGACCGTCTCCTACGAGCAGTACTTC
j_gene: TRBJ2-1; len: 15; v_gene: TRBV14; abundance: -; d_gene: TRBD2; CDR3aa: CASSRPPAGGYEQFF; CDR3nt: TGTGCCAGCAGCCGTCCGCCAGCGGGAGGCTATGAGCAGTTCTTC
j_gene: TRBJ2-5; len: 17; v_gene: TRBV5-1; abundance: -; d_gene: -; CDR3aa: CASSSARQTTRLETQYF; CDR3nt: TGCGCCAGCAGCTCTGCAAGACAAACGACACGGTTAGAGACCCAGTACTTC
j_gene: TRBJ2-1; len: 14; v_gene: TRBV5-1; abundance: -; d_gene: -; CDR3aa: CASRAGTPTDEQFF; CDR3nt: TGCGCCAGCAGAGCCGGGACACCGACGGATGAGCAGTTCTTC
j_gene: TRBJ1-2; len: 10; v_gene: TRBV29-1; abundance: -; d_gene: -; CDR3aa: CSVFSYGYTF; CDR3nt: TGCAGCGTTTTCAGCTATGGCTACACCTTC
j_gene: TRBJ1-1; len: 15; v_gene: TRBV18; abundance: -; d_gene: -; CDR3aa: CASSPWREGGTEAFF; CDR3nt: TGTGCCAGCTCACCTTGGAGGGAGGGGGGCACTGAAGCTTTCTTT
j_gene: TRBJ2-7; len: 13; v_gene: TRBV6-6; abundance: few; d_gene: -; CDR3aa: CASSYGPTYEQYF; CDR3nt: TGTGCCAGCAGTTATGGGCCAACCTACGAGCAGTACTTC
j_gene: TRBJ2-7; len: 14; v_gene: TRBV28; abundance: -; d_gene: -; CDR3aa: CASTPSGTDYEQYF; CDR3nt: TGTGCCAGCACCCCATCCGGGACGGACTACGAGCAGTACTTC
j_gene: TRBJ2-3; len: 16; v_gene: TRBV11-2; abundance: -; d_gene: TRBD2; CDR3aa: CASSLASGSLADTQYF; CDR3nt: TGTGCCAGCAGCTTAGCTAGCGGGAGTTTGGCAGATACGCAGTATTTT
j_gene: TRBJ2-1; len: 15; v_gene: TRBV7-2; abundance: -; d_gene: -; CDR3aa: CASSLGGALYNEQFF; CDR3nt: TGTGCCAGCAGCTTAGGTGGGGCCCTCTACAATGAGCAGTTCTTC
j_gene: TRBJ2-1; len: 11; v_gene: TRBV7-9; abundance: few; d_gene: -; CDR3aa: CASSFREKQFF; CDR3nt: TGTGCCAGCAGCTTTCGGGAAAAGCAGTTCTTC
j_gene: TRBJ1-4; len: 13; v_gene: TRBV7-2; abundance: -; d_gene: -; CDR3aa: CASTHRGEGKLFF; CDR3nt: TGTGCCAGCACCCATAGGGGCGAAGGGAAACTGTTTTTT